This TCR beta chain was observed in a study of beta chain features in type 1 diabetes. Regarding the study as a whole: Significant though moderate, a shortening of TCRB CDR3s appeared in all four CD4+ subsets of Type 1 diabetes patients.

As to this clone: Its target is not known.

The germline V gene has CDR1 SGHDT and CDR2 YYEEEE. The CDR3 consists of 15 residues. V shed 4 bases and J 2 bases; nucleotides not matched to a gene: 4. TCRB transcripts that were expressed got sequenced, as all of the isolated RNA had been reverse transcribed. Only in-frame clones appear in the TCRdb table, and some are missing; sequencing was by immunoSEQ multiplex PCR. Here the sample spans 680,000 or so clones, 15% being singletons. Sequences were obtained from naive CD4+ T cells from blood. This sequence was found in a man younger than 35 in good health. The chain uses TRBV5-6 and TRBJ2-3; 10 bases are a match to TRBD2. This CDR3 is CASSKGLATTDTQYF. CDR3 coding DNA: TGTGCCAGCAGCAAGGGACTAGCGACCACAGATACGCAGTATTTT.